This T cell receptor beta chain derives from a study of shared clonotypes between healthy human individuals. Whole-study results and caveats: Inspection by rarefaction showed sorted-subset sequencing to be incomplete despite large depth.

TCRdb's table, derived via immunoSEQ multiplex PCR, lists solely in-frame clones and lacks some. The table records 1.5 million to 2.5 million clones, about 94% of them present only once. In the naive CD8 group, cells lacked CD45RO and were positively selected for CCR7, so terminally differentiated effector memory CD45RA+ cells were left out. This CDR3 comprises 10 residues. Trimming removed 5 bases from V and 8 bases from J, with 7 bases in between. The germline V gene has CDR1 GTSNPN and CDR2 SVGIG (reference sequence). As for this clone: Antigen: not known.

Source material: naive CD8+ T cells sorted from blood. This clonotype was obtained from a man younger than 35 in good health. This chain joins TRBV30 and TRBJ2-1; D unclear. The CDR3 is CAWVIDEQFF. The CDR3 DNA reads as TGTGCCTGGGTGATCGATGAGCAGTTCTTC.